These 17 T cell receptor beta chains were all obtained from the same sample, sequenced in a study of Tregs in tolerant kidney transplant recipients. The assay was immunoSEQ multiplex PCR, and TCRdb's table has in-frame clones only and misses some. Of tens of thousands of clones in the sample, roughly 84% were seen once. The sequencing sample was made of CD4+ T cells from blood. The receptors shown here come from a human donor in good health.

This chain joins TRBV11-2 and TRBJ2-2; D perhaps matches TRBD1 (6 bases). CDR3 size: 16 residues. Germline-derived CDR1 and CDR2 are SGHAT and FQNNGV. Trimming pared 1 base from V and 3 bases from J, leaving 12 bases between. The CDR3 loop reads CASSLGQVYDTGELFF. The CDR3 DNA is TGTGCCAGCAGCTTAGGACAGGTTTACGACACCGGGGAGCTGTTTTTT.

The rearrangement links TRBV19 to TRBJ2-1; possible D gene TRBD1, 7 bases. The CDR3 runs 15 residues. V lost 5 bases to trimming and J lost 9 bases, with 20 bases between them. Germline assignment: CDR1 LNHDA and CDR2 SQIVND (reference sequence). The CDR3 is CASSVQGSQGGEQFF. The CDR3 DNA reads TGTGCCAGTAGTGTCCAGGGGTCCCAGGGGGGTGAGCAGTTCTTC.

CDR3 amino acids: CASSSAWGDNSPLHF. The CDR3 DNA reads as TGCGCCAGCAGCTCGGCCTGGGGGGATAATTCACCCCTCCACTTT. The chain joins TRBV5-1 to TRBJ1-6; D may be TRBD1 (5 bases). V lost 3 bases to trimming and J lost 5 bases, with 12 bases between them. The CDR3 contains 15 residues. The V gene's germline CDR1 is SGHRS and CDR2 YFSETQ.

The rearrangement links TRBV19 to TRBJ2-5; no reliable D call. CDR3 length: 13 residues. V lost 6 bases and J lost 4, with 12 bases in between. Germline CDR1 is LNHDA and CDR2 is SQIVND (reference sequence). Written as DNA, the CDR3 is TGTGCCAGTAGCCGCCTTTGGGGAGAGACCCAGTACTTC. It translates to CASSRLWGETQYF.

The chain uses TRBV5-1 and TRBJ2-1, with 12 nucleotides matching TRBD2. CDR3 length: 14 amino acids. The germline CDR1 and CDR2 sequences are SGHRS and YFSETQ. V shed 6 bases and J 8 bases; nucleotides not matched to a gene: 6. DNA of the CDR3: TGCGCCAGCATCGAGACTAGCGGGGGTCATGAGCAGTTCTTC. Its protein is CASIETSGGHEQFF. The entire variable domain, with the rest obtained from reference TRBV5-1 and TRBJ2-1, is as follows: KAGVTQTPRYLIKTRGQQVTLSCSPISGHRSVSWYQQTPGQGLQFLFEYFSETQRNKGNFPGRFSGRQFSNSRSEMNVSTLELGDSALYLCASIETSGGHEQFFGPGTRLTVL.

The chain links TRBV5-1 to TRBJ2-1; the D gene could be TRBD1 or TRBD2 (5 bases each). CDR3 length: 19 amino acids. Germline-derived CDR1 and CDR2 are SGHRS and YFSETQ. With 0 bases removed from V and 7 bases from J, the gap between germline ends came to 26 bases. The CDR3 region is CASSLDSWKPNGWGNEQFF. The CDR3 coding sequence is TGCGCCAGCAGCTTGGATTCTTGGAAACCGAACGGTTGGGGGAATGAGCAGTTCTTC.

CDR3 loop: CASSLRGGLQRQFF. The CDR3 DNA reads TGTGCCAGCAGCTTACGAGGGGGTCTCCAAAGGCAGTTCTTC. The rearrangement links TRBV7-2 to TRBJ2-1; D may be TRBD1 (6 bases). The germline V gene encodes CDR1 SGHTA and CDR2 FQGNSA. Trimming cost V 2 bases and J 12 bases, with 17 bases left between them. This CDR3 comprises 14 residues.

This chain connects TRBV14 to TRBJ1-2, with no clear D. This CDR3 has 13 amino acids. V gave up 2 bases and J gave up 4 bases, with 8 bases separating them. Germline CDR1 and CDR2: SGHDN and FVKESK. The CDR3 loop is CASSQIGSYGYTF. Here the CDR3 DNA reads TGTGCCAGCAGCCAAATAGGGTCCTATGGCTACACCTTC.

The V and J genes are TRBV4-2 and TRBJ1-1, with unresolved D. This CDR3 contains 16 residues. V dropped 0 bases and J dropped 7 bases, with 18 bases sitting between them. The germline V gene has CDR1 LGHNA and CDR2 YNFKEQ. CDR3 in DNA: TGTGCCAGCAGCCAAGAAAATAGTGGACGAACAAATGAAGCTTTCTTT. It specifies CASSQENSGRTNEAFF.

The chain links TRBV6-5 to TRBJ1-3, with unresolved D. CDR3 length: 14 amino acids. CDR1 and CDR2 (germline): MNHEY, SVGAGI. Trimming took 2 bases from V and 4 from J, leaving 9 bases between them. The DNA of the CDR3 is TGTGCCAGCAGTTACGGGAACATCGGAAACACCATATATTTT. Encoded protein: CASSYGNIGNTIYF.

The genes are TRBV9 and TRBJ2-2; weak D call: TRBD2 (7 bases). Trimming stripped 3 bases from V and 0 bases from J, with 15 bases between. This CDR3 is built from 17 residues. Germline assignment: CDR1 SGDLS and CDR2 YYNGEE. In nucleotides, the CDR3 is TGTGCCAGCAGCGCGGCGGGGGCCCCATCGAACACCGGGGAGCTGTTTTTT. This gives the protein CASSAAGAPSNTGELFF.

This chain uses TRBV6-5 with TRBJ2-3, with D possibly matching TRBD2 (5 bases). From germline, CDR1 is MNHEY and CDR2 SVGAGI. V was clipped by 10 bases and J by 7 bases, with 12 bases between them. This CDR3 has 11 amino acids. The CDR3 DNA reads as TGTGCCACCGGGAAAGGCCATACGCAGTATTTT. It specifies CATGKGHTQYF.

V is TRBV19 and J is TRBJ1-6, with 8 bases identical to TRBD1. J gave up 8 bases and V 6 bases, and 6 bases lay outside the gene matches. The length of the CDR3 is 14 residues. Per the germline V gene, CDR1 is LNHDA and CDR2 is SQIVND (reference sequence). In DNA, the CDR3 is TGTGCCAGTAGCGGACAGGGCCTCCATTCACCCCTCCACTTT. This translates into CASSGQGLHSPLHF. Filled out from reference TRBV19 and TRBJ1-6, the complete variable domain reads DGGITQSPKYLFRKEGQNVTLSCEQNLNHDAMYWYRQDPGQGLRLIYYSQIVNDFQKGDIAEGYSVSREKKESFPLTVTSAQKNPTAFYLCASSGQGLHSPLHFGNGTRLTVT.

This chain joins TRBV7-9 and TRBJ2-7; the D gene could be TRBD1 or TRBD2 (7 bases each). Trimming removed 3 bases from V and 1 base from J, with 16 bases in between. Germline CDR1 reads SEHNR; CDR2 reads FQNEAQ (reference sequence). The CDR3 runs to 16 residues. The CDR3 DNA reads TGTGCCAGCAGCTTCCGGGGGGCACAGGGGTCCTACGAGCAGTACTTC. It is translated as CASSFRGAQGSYEQYF.

Concerning this clone itself: Germline and junction disagree at one end, which may indicate a read error. The V and J genes are TRBV7-2 and TRBJ2-5; D is undetermined. The CDR3 has 14 amino acids. Germline CDR1 reads SGHTA; CDR2 reads FQGNSA. The CDR3 region is CASSPTVPREAQYF. The CDR3 DNA sequence: TGTGCCAGCAGCCCAACGGTACCAAGAGAGGCCCAGTACTTC. The full variable domain, rest sourced from reference TRBV7-2 and TRBJ2-5, is GAGVSQSPSNKVTEKGKDVELRCDPISGHTALYWYRQSLGQGLEFLIYFQGNSAPDKSGLPSDRFSAERTGGSVSTLTIQRTQQEDSAVYLCASSPTVPREAQYFGPGTRLLVL.

This chain uses TRBV5-1 with TRBJ2-5; 7 bases fit TRBD2. The CDR3 runs 15 residues. The V gene end was trimmed by 7 bases and the J gene end by 5 bases; junction bases not matched to a gene: 14. CDR1 is SGHRS and CDR2 is YFSETQ in the germline V gene. CDR3 sequence: CASCREVARWETQYF. As DNA, the CDR3 is TGCGCCAGCTGCCGGGAGGTCGCCCGGTGGGAGACCCAGTACTTC. Based on the CDR3 plus reference TRBV5-1 and TRBJ2-5, the full variable domain is KAGVTQTPRYLIKTRGQQVTLSCSPISGHRSVSWYQQTPGQGLQFLFEYFSETQRNKGNFPGRFSGRQFSNSRSEMNVSTLELGDSALYLCASCREVARWETQYFGPGTRLLVL.

This chain connects TRBV7-2 to TRBJ2-7; weak D call: TRBD2 (6 bases). The germline V gene has CDR1 SGHTA and CDR2 FQGNSA. V shed 3 bases and J shed 12 bases, with 15 bases lying between them. The CDR3 loop spans 12 amino acids. CDR3 loop: CASSFAGSLGYF. The CDR3 bases are TGTGCCAGCAGCTTCGCGGGATCCTTAGGGTACTTC.